Listed here are 15 T cell receptor beta chains from one sample, sequenced in a study of neurological immune-mediated disorders. TCRdb ran MiXCR on the 5' RACE reads and lists one entry per CDR3 protein. Seen here are 80,000 to 100,000 distinct CDR3 sequences, around 3.4% observed once, and the top ten hold approximately 3%. Sequences were obtained from PBMCs. These receptors all stem from a woman aged 45-65 years with multiple sclerosis.

This clonotype occurred many times. The genes are TRBV12-3 or TRBV12-4 and TRBJ1-1, with TRBD1 as a possible D gene (5 bases). Trimming left V 5 bases short and J 5 bases short, with 9 bases between. This CDR3 has 12 amino acids. CDR3 in amino acids: CASSGGETEAFF. The CDR3 DNA is TGTGCCAGCAGTGGAGGGGAGACTGAAGCTTTCTTT.

Ten or more counts support this clonotype. The chain carries TRBV5-1 and TRBJ2-1; the match to TRBD2 covers 14 bases. The germline CDR1 and CDR2 sequences are SGHRS and YFSETQ. CDR3 length: 17 residues. Trimming removed 4 bases from V and 6 bases from J; junction bases left unmatched: 9. The CDR3 bases are TGCGCCAGCAGCCCTTACCAGACTAGCGGGGGGGCCAATGAGCAGTTCTTC. Its protein is CASSPYQTSGGANEQFF.

This clonotype was picked up many times. J is TRBJ1-4 and V is TRBV11-2, with unresolved D. In germline, CDR1 is SGHAT, CDR2 FQNNGV. V was shortened by 1 base and J by 5 bases, with 8 bases between the two germline ends. The CDR3 has 14 residues. In DNA, the CDR3 is TGTGCCAGCAGCTTAGGGACGCTAAATGAAAAACTGTTTTTT. Translation gives CASSLGTLNEKLFF.

This clonotype has a count of ten or more. This CDR3 is CASSRQGLNTEAFF. CDR3 sequence (DNA): TGTGCCAGCAGTCGACAGGGGCTGAACACTGAAGCTTTCTTT. The V and J genes are TRBV28 and TRBJ1-1, with 8 bases aligning to TRBD1. Looked up from germline, CDR1 is MDHEN and CDR2 is SYDVKM. Losses at the gene ends were 5 bases for V and 0 bases for J; bases not matched to a gene: 2. CDR3 length: 14 residues.

This clonotype was seen many times. The rearrangement joins TRBV6-5 to TRBJ1-2; 7 positions match TRBD1. Trimming took 2 bases from V and 1 from J; bases not matched to a gene: 4. The V gene's germline CDR1 is MNHEY and CDR2 SVGAGI. The CDR3 totals 15 residues. CDR3 protein: CASSYITGVNYGYTF. CDR3 coding DNA: TGTGCCAGCAGTTACATTACAGGGGTTAACTATGGCTACACCTTC.

This clonotype was seen ten or more times. V is TRBV4-3 and J is TRBJ2-7; no clear D. V lost 0 bases and J lost 3, with 12 bases in between. The CDR3 is made up of 15 amino acids. Germline V CDR1 and CDR2: LGHNA, YSLEER. CDR3 DNA sequence: TGCGCCAGCAGCCAAGAAAGGAGAGTGAACTACGAGCAGTACTTC. It translates to CASSQERRVNYEQYF.

A word on this clonotype: A much larger clone sits a single nucleotide away, making a read error possible. The gene calls are TRBV4-3 and TRBJ1-6, with unresolved D. The CDR3 runs to 13 residues. CDR1 and CDR2 (germline): LGHNA, YSLEER. Trimming stripped 0 bases from V and 10 bases from J, with 7 bases between. CDR3 nucleotide sequence: TGCGCCAGCAGCCAAGATAGGAACTCACCCCTCCACTTT. Translated: CASSQDRNSPLHF.

This clonotype was seen repeatedly, ten times or more. V is TRBV11-2 and J is TRBJ2-1, with a weak D call TRBD2 (6 bases). The V end lost 0 bases, the J end lost 15 bases, and 15 bases lay between the germline ends. CDR3 length: 13 amino acids. Looked up from germline, CDR1 is SGHAT and CDR2 is FQNNGV. CDR3 amino acids: CASSLDVGRGGFF. As DNA, the CDR3 is TGTGCCAGCAGCTTAGATGTGGGAAGGGGAGGGTTCTTC.

This clonotype appeared many times. The chain employs TRBV15 and TRBJ2-3; 8 bases match TRBD2. Germline CDR1 reads LNHNV; CDR2 reads YYDKDF (reference sequence). Losses at the gene ends were 2 bases for V and 4 bases for J; bases not matched to a gene: 8. The CDR3 has 16 amino acids. The CDR3 DNA reads as TGTGCCACCAGCAGATCGGGACTAGTTGTTGCAGATACGCAGTATTTT. It encodes CATSRSGLVVADTQYF.

This clonotype has ten or more counts. The rearrangement links TRBV7-9 to TRBJ2-6; D gene ambiguous. This CDR3 has 19 amino acids. The V end was cut by 0 bases, the J end by 0 bases, with 15 bases between. CDR1 SEHNR and CDR2 FQNEAQ come from the germline V gene (reference sequence). In nucleotides, the CDR3 is TGTGCCAGCAGCTTAGCGCGAGCGAGCTGGGGCTCTGGGGCCAACGTCCTGACTTTC. Its translation: CASSLARASWGSGANVLTF.

This clonotype was detected many times. The chain is built from TRBV5-1 and TRBJ2-5; D remains unclear. CDR3 length equals 12 residues. Germline loops: CDR1 SGHRS, CDR2 YFSETQ. Trimming stripped 2 bases from V and 5 bases from J, with 7 bases between. CDR3 coding DNA: TGCGCCAGCAGCTTCATGACGGAGACCCAGTACTTC. The encoded protein is CASSFMTETQYF.

With regard to this clonotype: Mismatch with germline at one junction end may stem from a read error. This chain connects TRBV20-1 to TRBJ1-3; D may be TRBD1 (5 bases). The CDR3 sequence is 16 residues long. The germline gives CDR1 DFQATT, CDR2 SNEGSKA (reference sequence). The CDR3 nucleotides read TGCAGTGCTAGGGGTTCGAGGGGCAAATCTGGAAAAACCATATATTTT. Residues: CSARGSRGKSGKTIYF.

This clonotype has a count of ten or more. The chain employs TRBV9 and TRBJ2-2, with D uncertain. V lost 5 bases, J lost 7 bases, and 6 bases lay in between. The CDR3 extends over 11 amino acids. Germline values: CDR1 SGDLS, CDR2 YYNGEE. In DNA form, the CDR3 reads TGTGCCAGCAGTGAAGGCGGGGAGCTGTTTTTT. Amino acids: CASSEGGELFF. The full variable domain, with the rest looked up from reference TRBV9 and TRBJ2-2, is DSGVTQTPKHLITATGQRVTLRCSPRSGDLSVYWYQQSLDQGLQFLIQYYNGEERAKGNILERFSAQQFPDLHSELNLSSLELGDSALYFCASSEGGELFFGEGSRLTVL.

This clonotype came up many times. The J gene is TRBJ2-7, the V gene TRBV27, with 12 nucleotides matching TRBD1. Germline V gene data show CDR1 as MNHEY and CDR2 as SMNVEV (reference sequence). The CDR3 covers 15 residues. V dropped 2 bases and J dropped 7; count of bases not matched to a gene: 6. The CDR3 DNA reads as TGTGCCAGCAGTTTAAGGGACAGGGGGCTTTGGGAGCAGTACTTC. It is translated as CASSLRDRGLWEQYF.

This clonotype was detected many times. The chain links TRBV10-3 to TRBJ2-7, with a possible D match to TRBD1 (6 bases). This CDR3 contains 15 residues. The germline V gene has CDR1 ENHRY and CDR2 SYGVKD. V lost 0 bases and J lost 7, with 16 bases in between. CDR3 region: CAISESVKQGREQYF. The CDR3, as DNA: TGTGCCATCAGTGAGTCGGTGAAACAGGGTCGGGAGCAGTACTTC.